The 21 T cell receptor beta chains below were found in one sample sequenced in a study of cytomegalovirus exposure and HLA in healthy donors. Primers: 60 Vbeta forward and 13 Jbeta reverse. Clones were read by immunoSEQ multiplex PCR, and TCRdb kept only the in-frame ones, dropping some. Of 130,000 or so clones listed, roughly 66% are singletons. Specimen: PBMCs. All receptors derive from a woman in her fifties or sixties in good health and CMV-seronegative.

This clone was observed a few times. The V and J genes are TRBV4-2 and TRBJ2-1, with a tentative D call TRBD1 (5 bases). Trimming stripped 5 bases from V and 8 bases from J, with 13 bases between. From germline, CDR1 is LGHNA and CDR2 YNFKEQ. The CDR3 contains 13 residues. The CDR3 DNA reads TGTGCCAGCAGCTTGGCCTGGGGCGATGAGCAGTTCTTC. Residues: CASSLAWGDEQFF.

The rearrangement joins TRBV28 to TRBJ2-7; 8 bases line up with TRBD1. The junction had 9 bases not matched to a gene; V was cut back by 5 bases and J by 3 bases. The length of the CDR3 is 15 residues. CDR1 MDHEN and CDR2 SYDVKM come from the germline V gene. CDR3 in DNA: TGTGCCAGCAGTCCACACCTACAGGGGGTCTACGAGCAGTACTTC. Translating it yields CASSPHLQGVYEQYF.

A few counts support this clone. The chain carries TRBV5-4 and TRBJ2-7; 10 bases fit TRBD2. Losses at the gene ends were 4 bases for V and 7 bases for J; bases not matched to a gene: 14. Germline V gene lookup returns CDR1 SGHNT and CDR2 YYREEE (reference sequence). The length of the CDR3 is 16 residues. The CDR3 reads CASSLVRAGGPKEQYF. CDR3 DNA: TGTGCCAGCAGCCTCGTTAGAGCGGGAGGGCCGAAAGAGCAGTACTTC.

V gene TRBV7-2 combines with J gene TRBJ2-5, with a tentative D call TRBD1 (6 bases). Germline loops: CDR1 SGHTA, CDR2 FQGNSA. This CDR3 contains 14 residues. V lost 4 bases, J lost 10 bases, and 19 bases lay in between. The CDR3 here is CASSSSSLEGGQYF. CDR3 in DNA: TGTGCCAGCAGCTCGTCCTCACTAGAAGGGGGCCAGTACTTC. The entire variable domain, with the rest obtained from reference TRBV7-2 and TRBJ2-5, is as follows: GAGVSQSPSNKVTEKGKDVELRCDPISGHTALYWYRQSLGQGLEFLIYFQGNSAPDKSGLPSDRFSAERTGGSVSTLTIQRTQQEDSAVYLCASSSSSLEGGQYFGPGTRLLVL.

This clone was seen once. V is TRBV6-5 and J is TRBJ1-2, with TRBD1 as a possible D gene (6 bases). The CDR3 is made up of 15 amino acids. Germline CDR1 reads MNHEY; CDR2 reads SVGAGI. The V end lost 5 bases, the J end lost 5 bases, and 18 bases lay between the germline ends. CDR3 in DNA: TGTGCCAGCAGTACCCTAATGGGAGGGGGGTATGGCTACACCTTC. As protein: CASSTLMGGGYGYTF.

This sequence joins TRBV27 and TRBJ2-7; TRBD1 might be the D (6 bases). The CDR3 runs 17 residues. The germline V gene encodes CDR1 MNHEY and CDR2 SMNVEV (reference sequence). V gave up 0 bases and J gave up 1 base, with 16 bases separating them. The CDR3 sequence is CASSLSGRYGQSYEQYF. The CDR3 nucleotides are TGTGCCAGCAGTTTATCGGGGCGTTATGGACAGTCCTACGAGCAGTACTTC.

This clone came up a few times. V usage is TRBV7-2 and J usage is TRBJ2-2; D not resolved. The CDR3 spans 13 residues. Looked up from germline, CDR1 is SGHTA and CDR2 is FQGNSA. V was shortened by 2 bases and J by 7 bases, with 8 bases between the two germline ends. The CDR3 coding sequence is TGTGCCAGCAGCTTAATGCGGAGCGGGGAGCTGTTTTTT. It is translated as CASSLMRSGELFF.

This sequence joins TRBV9 and TRBJ2-1, with TRBD2 matching over 8 bases. This CDR3 is built from 16 residues. From germline, CDR1 is SGDLS and CDR2 YYNGEE. J gave up 3 bases and V 0 bases, and 5 bases lay outside the gene matches. CDR3 protein: CASSVAASGLYNEQFF. DNA of the CDR3: TGTGCCAGCAGCGTAGCGGCTAGCGGGCTCTACAATGAGCAGTTCTTC.

CDR3 sequence reads: CASSVGGPPQETQYF. The CDR3 DNA sequence: TGTGCCAGCAGCGTAGGGGGGCCGCCCCAGGAGACCCAGTACTTC. The chain couples TRBV9 to TRBJ2-5, with a weak D call TRBD1 (6 bases). V shed 0 bases and J shed 5 bases, with 14 bases lying between them. CDR3 length equals 15 residues. Germline lookup yields CDR1 SGDLS and CDR2 YYNGEE.

V usage is TRBV11-2 and J usage is TRBJ2-1, with D perhaps TRBD2 (6 bases). The CDR3 length is 12 residues. Trimming cost V 4 bases and J 11 bases, with 12 bases left between them. Germline values: CDR1 SGHAT, CDR2 FQNNGV. CDR3 region: CASSSGLYKQFF. In DNA, the CDR3 is TGTGCCAGCAGCTCGGGACTTTATAAGCAGTTCTTC.

The chain employs TRBV29-1 and TRBJ1-2; weak D call: TRBD1 (6 bases). This CDR3 spans 15 amino acids. The V end was cut by 7 bases, the J end by 5 bases, with 23 bases between. Germline values: CDR1 SQVTM, CDR2 ANQGSEA. This chain's CDR3 is CSARRGGGDVYGYTF. CDR3 in DNA: TGCAGCGCCAGGAGGGGGGGAGGGGACGTTTATGGCTACACCTTC.

The rearrangement links TRBV7-2 to TRBJ2-1, with D unclear. This CDR3 has 13 residues. Germline CDR1 reads SGHTA; CDR2 reads FQGNSA. V was shortened by 5 bases and J by 5 bases, with 10 bases between the two germline ends. The CDR3 spells CASSPVPHNEQFF. The CDR3, as DNA: TGTGCCAGCAGCCCGGTTCCTCACAATGAGCAGTTCTTC.

This clone turned up a few times. The chain employs TRBV29-1 and TRBJ1-1; D ambiguous. CDR1 and CDR2 (germline): SQVTM, ANQGSEA. The ends were cut back, 7 bases at V and 0 bases at J, with 9 bases in the middle. This CDR3 region has 12 residues. CDR3 bases: TGCAGCGCCCAGGAAATGAACACTGAAGCTTTCTTT. It codes for CSAQEMNTEAFF.

This clone was seen just once. The chain employs TRBV4-3 and TRBJ2-7; a possible D gene is TRBD2 (8 bases). From germline, CDR1 is LGHNA and CDR2 YSLEER. The CDR3 runs to 15 residues. The V end was cut by 4 bases, the J end by 2 bases, with 15 bases between. CDR3 bases: TGCGCCAGCAGCCCAGGGGGACTAGGTCCCTACGAGCAGTACTTC. Protein: CASSPGGLGPYEQYF.

There are a few counts of this clone. The rearrangement uses TRBV7-2 and TRBJ1-2; TRBD1 might be the D (5 bases). V was trimmed by 1 base and J by 0 bases, leaving 12 bases between them. Germline values: CDR1 SGHTA, CDR2 FQGNSA. This CDR3 comprises 16 residues. The CDR3 bases are TGTGCCAGCAGCTTAGGCGGCAGGGTCCCTAACTATGGCTACACCTTC. Its translation: CASSLGGRVPNYGYTF. Looking up the rest from reference TRBV7-2 and TRBJ1-2 gives the full variable domain: GAGVSQSPSNKVTEKGKDVELRCDPISGHTALYWYRQSLGQGLEFLIYFQGNSAPDKSGLPSDRFSAERTGGSVSTLTIQRTQQEDSAVYLCASSLGGRVPNYGYTFGSGTRLTVV.

Only one count was recorded for this clone. The CDR3 bases are TGTGCCAGCAGCCAAGATTTTTGGAACGGACGGGATCCCGATAGCAATCAGCCCCAGCATTTT. It translates to CASSQDFWNGRDPDSNQPQHF. The chain joins TRBV4-2 to TRBJ1-5; D not certain. Looked up from germline, CDR1 is LGHNA and CDR2 is YNFKEQ. Trimming stripped 0 bases from V and 0 bases from J, with 24 bases between. The CDR3 loop spans 21 amino acids.

The V and J genes are TRBV6-1 and TRBJ2-1, with TRBD2 matching over 7 bases. Germline V CDR1 and CDR2: MNHNS, SASEGT. This CDR3 has 14 amino acids. Trimming took 3 bases from V and 8 from J; bases not matched to a gene: 7. The CDR3 DNA sequence: TGTGCCAGCAGTGACCGACTAGCCAGGGATGAGCAGTTCTTC. Translation gives CASSDRLARDEQFF.

The V gene is TRBV27, the J gene TRBJ2-7; 9 nucleotides line up with TRBD2. CDR3 size: 15 residues. The germline V gene encodes CDR1 MNHEY and CDR2 SMNVEV (reference sequence). The V and J ends lost 5 bases and 7 bases, in that order; junction bases with no gene match: 12. The CDR3 DNA is TGTGCCAGCAGTGTTTTAGCGGGGGCTGCGGGGGAGCAGTACTTC. Amino acids: CASSVLAGAAGEQYF.

This clone was detected only once. The chain combines TRBV28 with TRBJ2-1; TRBD1 aligns across 10 bases. This CDR3 comprises 15 residues. Germline CDR1 reads MDHEN; CDR2 reads SYDVKM. Germline trimming cut 5 bases from V and 8 bases from J; bases unmatched to any gene: 9. CDR3 loop: CASSPPGQGTHEQFF. The CDR3 region has the DNA TGTGCCAGCAGTCCCCCGGGACAGGGGACGCATGAGCAGTTCTTC.

The chain has TRBV9 and TRBJ2-2; 11 nucleotides match TRBD1. CDR1 is SGDLS, CDR2 YYNGEE, per germline. CDR3 length equals 18 residues. With V trimmed by 0 bases and J by 6 bases, 10 bases remained unmatched. In nucleotides, the CDR3 is TGTGCCAGCAGCGTAGGGGGCAGGGACAGGGGGAAAGCCGGGGAGCTGTTTTTT. Protein sequence: CASSVGGRDRGKAGELFF.

A few counts support this clone. This chain uses TRBV6-5 with TRBJ1-3; unclear D gene. The V end lost 2 bases, the J end lost 2 bases, and 7 bases lay between the germline ends. This CDR3 contains 14 residues. Germline-derived CDR1 and CDR2 are MNHEY and SVGAGI. CDR3 bases: TGTGCCAGCAGTTACAACGGGGCTGGAAACACCATATATTTT. This codes for CASSYNGAGNTIYF.